The TCR beta chain described here comes from a study of blood T cell repertoires in COVID-19. Seattle cases were enrolled at active infection and followed longitudinally. In the authors' workflow: Nucleated cell counts were estimated from reference gene primer amplification. The method was immunoSEQ multiplex PCR; TCRdb's version includes in-frame clones alone and lacks a portion of them. D and trimming were read from the DNA, whereas the V and J calls and clone size are those reported in that table. The sample contains 300,000 to 350,000 clones, around 90% of which appear only once. Trimming shortened V by 5 bases and J by 4 bases, and 5 bases separated the two germline ends. The CDR3 contains 11 residues. The V gene's germline CDR1 is LGHDT and CDR2 YNNKEL (reference sequence).

This sequence joins TRBV3-1 (or the pseudogene TRBV3-2) and TRBJ1-2; D uncertain. The specimen was peripheral blood. The sequence was obtained from a woman aged 30 to 39 with COVID-19, enrolled during active disease. The CDR3 coding sequence is TGTGCCAGCAGCGGTAGCTATGGCTACACCTTC. It specifies CASSGSYGYTF.